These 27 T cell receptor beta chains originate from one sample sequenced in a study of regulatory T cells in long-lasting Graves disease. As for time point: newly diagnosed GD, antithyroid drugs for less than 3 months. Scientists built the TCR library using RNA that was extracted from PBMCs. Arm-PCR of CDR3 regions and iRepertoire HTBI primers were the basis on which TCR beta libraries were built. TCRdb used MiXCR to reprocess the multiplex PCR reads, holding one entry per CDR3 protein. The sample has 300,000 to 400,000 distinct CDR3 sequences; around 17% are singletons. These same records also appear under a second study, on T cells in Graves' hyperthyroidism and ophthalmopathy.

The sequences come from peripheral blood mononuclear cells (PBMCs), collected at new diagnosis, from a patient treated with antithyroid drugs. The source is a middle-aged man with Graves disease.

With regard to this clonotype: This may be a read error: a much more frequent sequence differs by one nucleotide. The CDR3: CASSEDFSNQPQHF. CDR3 bases: TGTGCCAGCAGTGAGGATTTTAGCAATCAGCCCCAGCATTTT. This rearrangement joins TRBV6-1 to TRBJ1-5; D remains ambiguous. Trimming shortened V by 3 bases and J by 0 bases, and 6 bases separated the two germline ends. CDR1 MNHNS and CDR2 SASEGT come from the germline V gene. The CDR3 has 14 amino acids.

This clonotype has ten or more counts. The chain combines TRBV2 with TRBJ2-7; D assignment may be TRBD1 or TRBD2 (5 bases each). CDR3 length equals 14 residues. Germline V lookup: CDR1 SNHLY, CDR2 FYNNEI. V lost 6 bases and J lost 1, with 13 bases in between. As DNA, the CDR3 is TGTGCCAGCAGGGTACACGGGGCGTCCTACGAGCAGTACTTC. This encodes CASRVHGASYEQYF. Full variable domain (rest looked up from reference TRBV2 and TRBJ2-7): EPEVTQTPSHQVTQMGQEVILRCVPISNHLYFYWYRQILGQKVEFLVSFYNNEISEKSEIFDDQFSVERPDGSNFTLKIRSTKLEDSAMYFCASRVHGASYEQYFGPGTRLTVT.

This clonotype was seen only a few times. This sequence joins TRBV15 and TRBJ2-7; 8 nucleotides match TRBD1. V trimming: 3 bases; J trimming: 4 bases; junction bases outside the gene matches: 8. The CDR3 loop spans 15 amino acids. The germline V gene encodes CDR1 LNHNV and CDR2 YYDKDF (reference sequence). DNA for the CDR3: TGTGCCACCAGCAGCAACAGGGGGTTGACGTACGAGCAGTACTTC. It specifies CATSSNRGLTYEQYF.

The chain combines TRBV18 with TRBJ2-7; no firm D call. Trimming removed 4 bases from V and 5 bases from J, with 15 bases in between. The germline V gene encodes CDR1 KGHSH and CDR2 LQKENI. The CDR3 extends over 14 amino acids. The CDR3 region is CASSRASRFDEQYF. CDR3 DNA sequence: TGTGCCAGCTCACGAGCGAGCCGCTTTGACGAGCAGTACTTC.

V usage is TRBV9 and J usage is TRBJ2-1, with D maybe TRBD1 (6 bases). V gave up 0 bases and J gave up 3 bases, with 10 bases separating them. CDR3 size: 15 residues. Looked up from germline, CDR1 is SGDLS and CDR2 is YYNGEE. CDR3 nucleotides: TGTGCCAGCAGCGTAGACAGGGTAGGCTACAATGAGCAGTTCTTC. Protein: CASSVDRVGYNEQFF.

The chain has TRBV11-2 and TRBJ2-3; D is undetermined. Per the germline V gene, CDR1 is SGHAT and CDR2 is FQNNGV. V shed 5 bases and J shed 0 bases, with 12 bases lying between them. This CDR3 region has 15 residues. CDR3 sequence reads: CASSDPVASTDTQYF. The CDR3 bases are TGTGCCAGCAGCGACCCGGTGGCAAGCACAGATACGCAGTATTTT.

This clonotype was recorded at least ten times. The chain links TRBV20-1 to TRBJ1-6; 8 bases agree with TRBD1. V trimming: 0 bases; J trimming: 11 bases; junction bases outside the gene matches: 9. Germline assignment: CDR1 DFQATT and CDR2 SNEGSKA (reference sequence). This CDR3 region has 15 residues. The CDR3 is CSARDLKTGDAPLHF. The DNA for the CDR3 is TGCAGTGCTAGAGATCTTAAGACAGGGGATGCACCCCTCCACTTT.

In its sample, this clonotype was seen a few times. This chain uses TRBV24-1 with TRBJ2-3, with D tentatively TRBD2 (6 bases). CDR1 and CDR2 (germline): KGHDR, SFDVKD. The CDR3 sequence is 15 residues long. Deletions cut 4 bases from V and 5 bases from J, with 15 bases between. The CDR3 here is CATSDTGLAGDTQYF. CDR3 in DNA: TGTGCCACCAGTGACACGGGACTCGCTGGAGATACGCAGTATTTT.

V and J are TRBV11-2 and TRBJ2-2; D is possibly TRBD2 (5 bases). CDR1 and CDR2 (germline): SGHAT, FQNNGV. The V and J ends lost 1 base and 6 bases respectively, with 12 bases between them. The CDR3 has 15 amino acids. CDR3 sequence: CASSLAGYLAGELFF. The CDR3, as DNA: TGTGCCAGCAGCTTAGCGGGGTATCTCGCCGGGGAGCTGTTTTTT.

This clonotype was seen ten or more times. This chain's CDR3 is CASSPSGTDYNEQFF. The CDR3 DNA reads TGTGCCAGCAGTCCTTCCGGGACTGACTACAATGAGCAGTTCTTC. The V and J genes are TRBV28 and TRBJ2-1, with a possible D match to TRBD2 (6 bases). This CDR3 spans 15 amino acids. Trimming took 5 bases from V and 3 from J, leaving 14 bases between them. Germline V lookup: CDR1 MDHEN, CDR2 SYDVKM. Variable domain in full (rest from reference TRBV28 and TRBJ2-1): DVKVTQSSRYLVKRTGEKVFLECVQDMDHENMFWYRQDPGLGLRLIYFSYDVKMKEKGDIPEGYSVSREKKERFSLILESASTNQTSMYLCASSPSGTDYNEQFFGPGTRLTVL.

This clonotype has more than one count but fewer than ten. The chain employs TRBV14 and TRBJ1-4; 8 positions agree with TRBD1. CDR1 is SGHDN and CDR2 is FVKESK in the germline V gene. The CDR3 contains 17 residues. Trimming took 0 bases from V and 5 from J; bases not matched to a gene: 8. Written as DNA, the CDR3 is TGTGCCAGCAGCCAAGATGAAGGGACAGGCGTAAATGAAAAACTGTTTTTT. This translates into CASSQDEGTGVNEKLFF. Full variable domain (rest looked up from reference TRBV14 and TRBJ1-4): EAGVTQFPSHSVIEKGQTVTLRCDPISGHDNLYWYRRVMGKEIKFLLHFVKESKQDESGMPNNRFLAERTGGTYSTLKVQPAELEDSGVYFCASSQDEGTGVNEKLFFGSGTQLSVL.

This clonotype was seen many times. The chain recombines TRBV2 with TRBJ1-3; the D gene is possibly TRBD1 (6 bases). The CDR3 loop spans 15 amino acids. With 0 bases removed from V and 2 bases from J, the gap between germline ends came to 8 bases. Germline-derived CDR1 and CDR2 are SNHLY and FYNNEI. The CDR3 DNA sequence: TGTGCCAGCAGTGAAGCACAGGGAACTGGAAACACCATATATTTT. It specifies CASSEAQGTGNTIYF.

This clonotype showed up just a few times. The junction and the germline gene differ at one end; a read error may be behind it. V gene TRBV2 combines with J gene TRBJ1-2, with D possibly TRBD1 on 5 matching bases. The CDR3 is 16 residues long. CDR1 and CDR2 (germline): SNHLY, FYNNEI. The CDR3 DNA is TGTACCAGCAGTGAAATTTCACGGGGAAAGGGGTATGGCTACACCTTC. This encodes CTSSEISRGKGYGYTF.

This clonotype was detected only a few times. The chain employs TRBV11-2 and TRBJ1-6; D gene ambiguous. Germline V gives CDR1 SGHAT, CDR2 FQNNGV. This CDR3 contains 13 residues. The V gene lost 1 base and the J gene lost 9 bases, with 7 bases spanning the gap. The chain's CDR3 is CASSLVAGSPLHF. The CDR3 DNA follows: TGTGCCAGCAGCTTAGTCGCGGGTTCACCCCTCCACTTT.

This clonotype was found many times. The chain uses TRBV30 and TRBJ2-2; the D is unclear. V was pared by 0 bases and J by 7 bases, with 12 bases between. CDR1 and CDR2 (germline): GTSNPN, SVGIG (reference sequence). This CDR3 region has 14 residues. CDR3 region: CAWSVPVVGGELFF. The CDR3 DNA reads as TGTGCCTGGAGTGTACCCGTAGTGGGCGGGGAGCTGTTTTTT.

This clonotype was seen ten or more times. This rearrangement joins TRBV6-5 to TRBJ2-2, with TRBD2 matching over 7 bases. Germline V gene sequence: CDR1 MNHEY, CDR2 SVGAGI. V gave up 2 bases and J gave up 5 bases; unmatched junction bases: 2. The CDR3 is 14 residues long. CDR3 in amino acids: CASSYGRETGELFF. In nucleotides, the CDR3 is TGTGCCAGCAGTTACGGGAGGGAAACCGGGGAGCTGTTTTTT.

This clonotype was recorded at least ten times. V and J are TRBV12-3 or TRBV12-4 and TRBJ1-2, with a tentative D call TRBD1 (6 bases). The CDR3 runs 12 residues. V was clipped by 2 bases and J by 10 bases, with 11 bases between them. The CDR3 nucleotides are TGTGCCAGCAGTTTAACAGGGCGTATCTACACCTTC. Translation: CASSLTGRIYTF.

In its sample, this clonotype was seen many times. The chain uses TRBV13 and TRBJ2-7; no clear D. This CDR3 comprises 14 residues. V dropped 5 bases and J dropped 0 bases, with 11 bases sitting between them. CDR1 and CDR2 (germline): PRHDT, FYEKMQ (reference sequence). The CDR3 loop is CASSPLGSSYEQYF. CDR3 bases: TGTGCCAGCAGCCCTCTCGGCAGCTCCTACGAGCAGTACTTC.

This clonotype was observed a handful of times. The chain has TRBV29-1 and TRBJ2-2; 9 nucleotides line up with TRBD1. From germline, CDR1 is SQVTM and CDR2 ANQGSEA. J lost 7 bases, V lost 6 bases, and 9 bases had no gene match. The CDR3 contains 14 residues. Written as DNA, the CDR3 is TGCAGCGTCCCCCGGGACAGGGAGGGCGGGGAGCTGTTTTTT. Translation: CSVPRDREGGELFF.

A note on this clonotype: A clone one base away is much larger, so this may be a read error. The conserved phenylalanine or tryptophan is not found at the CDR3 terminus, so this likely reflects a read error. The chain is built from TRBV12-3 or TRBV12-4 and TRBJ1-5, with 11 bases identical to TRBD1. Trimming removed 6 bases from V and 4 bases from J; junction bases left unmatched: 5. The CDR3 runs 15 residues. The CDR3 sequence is CASSLDRGRNQPQHL. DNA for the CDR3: TGTGCCAGCAGCTTGGACAGGGGGCGAAATCAGCCCCAGCATCTT.

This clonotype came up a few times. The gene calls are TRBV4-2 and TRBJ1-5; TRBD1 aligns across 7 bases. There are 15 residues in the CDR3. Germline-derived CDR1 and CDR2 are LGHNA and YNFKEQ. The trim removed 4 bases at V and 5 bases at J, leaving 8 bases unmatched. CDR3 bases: TGTGCCAGCAGCCCAATACAGGGGTGGGATCAGCCCCAGCATTTT. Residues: CASSPIQGWDQPQHF.

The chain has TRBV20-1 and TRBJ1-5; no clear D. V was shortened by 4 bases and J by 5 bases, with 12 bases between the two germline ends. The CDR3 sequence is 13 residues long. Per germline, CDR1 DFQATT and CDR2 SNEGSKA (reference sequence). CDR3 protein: CSAIGEVDQPQHF. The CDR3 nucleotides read TGCAGTGCTATCGGGGAGGTGGATCAGCCCCAGCATTTT.

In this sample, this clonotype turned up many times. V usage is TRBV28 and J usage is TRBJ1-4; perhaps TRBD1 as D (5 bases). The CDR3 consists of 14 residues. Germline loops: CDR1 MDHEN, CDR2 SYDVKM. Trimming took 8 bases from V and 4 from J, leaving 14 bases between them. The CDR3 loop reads CASRGRVGNEKLFF. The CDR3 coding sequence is TGTGCCAGCCGAGGCAGGGTCGGTAATGAAAAACTGTTTTTT.

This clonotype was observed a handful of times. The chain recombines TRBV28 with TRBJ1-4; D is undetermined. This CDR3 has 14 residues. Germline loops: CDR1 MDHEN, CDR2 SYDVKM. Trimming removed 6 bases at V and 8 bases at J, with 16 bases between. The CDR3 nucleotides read TGTGCCAGCAGCACCCGGGGAGCAGGCGAAAAACTGTTTTTT. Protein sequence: CASSTRGAGEKLFF.

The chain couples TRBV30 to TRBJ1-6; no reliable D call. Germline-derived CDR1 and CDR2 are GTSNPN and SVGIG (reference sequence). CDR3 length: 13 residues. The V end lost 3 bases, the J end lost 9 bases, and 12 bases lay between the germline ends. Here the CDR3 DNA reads TGTGCCTGGAGCTCCTCAAGCTCTTCACCCCTCCACTTT. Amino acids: CAWSSSSSSPLHF.

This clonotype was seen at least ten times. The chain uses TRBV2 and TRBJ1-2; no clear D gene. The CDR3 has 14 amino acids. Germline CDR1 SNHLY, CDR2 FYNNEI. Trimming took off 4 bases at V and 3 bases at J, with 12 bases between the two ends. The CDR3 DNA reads TGTGCCAGCAGTGGAGGGAGTTTGGACTATGGCTACACCTTC. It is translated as CASSGGSLDYGYTF.

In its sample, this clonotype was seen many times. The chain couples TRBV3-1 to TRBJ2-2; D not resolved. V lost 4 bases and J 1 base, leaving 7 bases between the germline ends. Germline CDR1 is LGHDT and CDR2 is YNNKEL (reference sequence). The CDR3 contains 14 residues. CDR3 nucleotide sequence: TGTGCCAGCAGCCCACTCTGGAACACCGGGGAGCTGTTTTTT. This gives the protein CASSPLWNTGELFF.